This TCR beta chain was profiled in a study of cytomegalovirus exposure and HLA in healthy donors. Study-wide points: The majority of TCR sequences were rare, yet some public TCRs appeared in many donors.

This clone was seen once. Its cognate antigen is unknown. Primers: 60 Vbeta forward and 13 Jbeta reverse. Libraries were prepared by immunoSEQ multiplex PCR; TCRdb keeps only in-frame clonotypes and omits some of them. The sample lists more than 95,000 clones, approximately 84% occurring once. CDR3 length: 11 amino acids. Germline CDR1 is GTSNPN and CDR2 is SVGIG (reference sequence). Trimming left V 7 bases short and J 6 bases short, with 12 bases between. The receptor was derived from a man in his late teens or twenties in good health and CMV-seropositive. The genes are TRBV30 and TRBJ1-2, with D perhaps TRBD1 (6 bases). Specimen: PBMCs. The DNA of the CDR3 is TGTGCCTACAATTCAGGGGATGGCTACACCTTC. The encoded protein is CAYNSGDGYTF.